Sequencing of this TCR beta chain was carried out in a study of T cells after yellow fever vaccination. Study outcomes and limitations: A weaker secondary response peaked on day 5, the primary on day 15.

As concerns this clonotype: Its antigen is as yet unknown.

Each CDR3 protein is one row after TCRdb ran MiXCR on the 5' RACE reads. The sample has 510,000 or so distinct CDR3 sequences; 15% to 20% are singletons. The V segment lost 6 bases and the J segment 5 bases; nucleotides outside the gene matches: 9. The CDR3 consists of 15 residues. In germline, CDR1 is SQVTM, CDR2 ANQGSEA. The chain uses TRBV29-1 and TRBJ2-2; 10 positions match TRBD2. The source is a man aged 25 to 45 who received the YFV17D yellow fever vaccine. Specimen: PBMCs, collected 15 days after the yellow fever booster vaccination. CDR3 DNA sequence: TGCAGCGTAGCTAGCCTAGCGGGAGATACCGGGGAGCTGTTTTTT. Protein: CSVASLAGDTGELFF.